This T cell receptor beta chain was recorded in a study of cytomegalovirus exposure and HLA in healthy donors. Separate from the approximately 670-subject first cohort was the approximately 130-subject validation cohort, to which the donors belonged. A few counts support this clone. Germline CDR1 SGHTA, CDR2 FQGNSA. The CDR3 is made up of 13 amino acids. Trimming shortened V by 4 bases and J by 7 bases, and 12 bases separated the two germline ends. The protocol was immunoSEQ multiplex PCR, while the TCRdb copy is restricted to in-frame clones and leaves out a portion. This table holds 90,000 to 100,000 clones, about 90% found once.

The source of this sequence is a man younger than 35 in good health and CMV-seropositive. Sequencing used PBMCs. The V gene is TRBV7-2, the J gene TRBJ2-3; TRBD2 might be the D (6 bases). CDR3 DNA sequence: TGTGCCAGCAGCTGGGGACTTTCATATACGCAGTATTTT. Translation: CASSWGLSYTQYF.